The clone carrying this T cell receptor (beta chain) was found a few times. Its antigen is unknown. MiXCR was run by TCRdb on the 5' RACE reads, yielding one entry per CDR3 protein. The sample carries some 140,000 distinct CDR3 sequences, 17% recorded once. The entry originates in a study of CD8 T cells in ankylosing spondylitis. Findings of the study overall: A motif of 8 or 9 highly homologous TCR beta variants was seen as apparently characteristic of ankylosing spondylitis blood.

Trimming cost V 4 bases and J 8 bases; bases outside gene matches: 8. This CDR3 has 14 amino acids. The V gene's germline CDR1 is SGDLS and CDR2 YYNGEE. The TCR originated in a male donor with ankylosing spondylitis. The specimen sequenced was blood, either unsorted or a sorted T cell fraction (not recorded which). V and J are TRBV9 and TRBJ2-1; 8 nucleotides match TRBD2. Here the CDR3 reads CASSPTGLADEQFF. Written as DNA, the CDR3 is TGTGCCAGCAGCCCCACCGGACTAGCCGATGAGCAGTTCTTC.